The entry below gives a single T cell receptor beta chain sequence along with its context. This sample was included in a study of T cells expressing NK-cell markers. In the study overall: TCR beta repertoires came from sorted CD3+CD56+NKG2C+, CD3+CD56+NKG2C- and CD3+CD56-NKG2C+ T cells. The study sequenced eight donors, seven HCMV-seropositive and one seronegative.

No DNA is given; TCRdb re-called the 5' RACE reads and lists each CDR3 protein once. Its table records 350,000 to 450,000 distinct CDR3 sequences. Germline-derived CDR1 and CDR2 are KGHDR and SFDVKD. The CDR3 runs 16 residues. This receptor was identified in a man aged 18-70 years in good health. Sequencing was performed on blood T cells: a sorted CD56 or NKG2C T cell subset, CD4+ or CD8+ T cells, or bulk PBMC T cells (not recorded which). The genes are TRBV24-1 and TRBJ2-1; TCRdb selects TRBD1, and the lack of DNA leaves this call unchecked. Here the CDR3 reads CATSDPQGLSYNEQFF.